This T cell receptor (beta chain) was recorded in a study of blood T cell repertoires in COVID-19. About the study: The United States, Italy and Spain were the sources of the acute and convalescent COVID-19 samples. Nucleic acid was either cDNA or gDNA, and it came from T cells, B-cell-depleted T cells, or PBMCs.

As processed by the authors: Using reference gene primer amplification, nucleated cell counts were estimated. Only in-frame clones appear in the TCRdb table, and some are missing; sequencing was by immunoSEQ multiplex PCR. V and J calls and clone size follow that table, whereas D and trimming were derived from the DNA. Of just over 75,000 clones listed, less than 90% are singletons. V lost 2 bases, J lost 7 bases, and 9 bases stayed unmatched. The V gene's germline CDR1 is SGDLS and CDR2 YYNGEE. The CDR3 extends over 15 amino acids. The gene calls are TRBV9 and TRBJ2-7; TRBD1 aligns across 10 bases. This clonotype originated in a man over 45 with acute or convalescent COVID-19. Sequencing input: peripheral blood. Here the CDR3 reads CASSVGGQGLGEQYF. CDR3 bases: TGTGCCAGCAGCGTTGGGGGACAGGGGCTCGGGGAGCAGTACTTC.